The T cell receptor (beta chain) described here comes from a study of blood T cells in healthy people across ages. Whole-study results and caveats: Nothing was known about donor CMV status, and this possibly confounded expanded clonotype changes. Long-lived donors carried more naive CD4+ cells and greater diversity than aged donors.

This clonotype was seen only a few times. Its target is not known. Alongside a J-beta primer mix, a sample-barcoded 5' primer served in a second PCR lasting roughly 7 to 11 cycles. One entry per CDR3 protein results from TCRdb running MiXCR on the 5' RACE reads. Counted here are 1.5 million to 1.8 million distinct CDR3 sequences, 35% to 45% occurring once; the ten biggest clones make up just over 4%. The germline V gene has CDR1 LNHDA and CDR2 SQIVND (reference sequence). Trimming took off 3 bases at V and 1 base at J, with 6 bases between the two ends. The CDR3 has 13 residues. The TCR sequence derives from a woman aged 18-30 years in good health. What was sequenced was blood. The chain recombines TRBV19 with TRBJ1-1; tentative D call: TRBD1 (5 bases). CDR3 region: CASSIGGNTEAFF. The DNA for the CDR3 is TGTGCCAGTAGTATCGGGGGGAACACTGAAGCTTTCTTT.